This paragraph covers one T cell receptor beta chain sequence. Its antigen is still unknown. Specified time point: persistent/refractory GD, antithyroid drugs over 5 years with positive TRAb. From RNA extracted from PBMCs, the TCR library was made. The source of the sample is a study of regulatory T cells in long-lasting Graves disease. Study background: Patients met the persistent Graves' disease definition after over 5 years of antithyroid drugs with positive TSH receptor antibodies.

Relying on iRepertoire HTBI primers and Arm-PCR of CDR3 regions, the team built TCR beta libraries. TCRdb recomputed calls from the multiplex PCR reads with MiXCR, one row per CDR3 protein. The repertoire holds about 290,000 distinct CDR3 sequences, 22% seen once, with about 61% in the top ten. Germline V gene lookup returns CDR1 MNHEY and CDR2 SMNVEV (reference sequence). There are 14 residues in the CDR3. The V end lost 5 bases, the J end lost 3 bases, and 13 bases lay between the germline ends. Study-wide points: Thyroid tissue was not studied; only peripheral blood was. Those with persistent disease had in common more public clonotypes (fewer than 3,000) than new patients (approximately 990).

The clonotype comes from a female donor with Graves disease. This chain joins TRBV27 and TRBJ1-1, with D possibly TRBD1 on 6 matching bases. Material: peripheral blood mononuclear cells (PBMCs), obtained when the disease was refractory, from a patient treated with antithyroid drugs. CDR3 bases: TGTGCCAGCAGTGTCACAGGGATGGACACTGAAGCTTTCTTT. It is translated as CASSVTGMDTEAFF.